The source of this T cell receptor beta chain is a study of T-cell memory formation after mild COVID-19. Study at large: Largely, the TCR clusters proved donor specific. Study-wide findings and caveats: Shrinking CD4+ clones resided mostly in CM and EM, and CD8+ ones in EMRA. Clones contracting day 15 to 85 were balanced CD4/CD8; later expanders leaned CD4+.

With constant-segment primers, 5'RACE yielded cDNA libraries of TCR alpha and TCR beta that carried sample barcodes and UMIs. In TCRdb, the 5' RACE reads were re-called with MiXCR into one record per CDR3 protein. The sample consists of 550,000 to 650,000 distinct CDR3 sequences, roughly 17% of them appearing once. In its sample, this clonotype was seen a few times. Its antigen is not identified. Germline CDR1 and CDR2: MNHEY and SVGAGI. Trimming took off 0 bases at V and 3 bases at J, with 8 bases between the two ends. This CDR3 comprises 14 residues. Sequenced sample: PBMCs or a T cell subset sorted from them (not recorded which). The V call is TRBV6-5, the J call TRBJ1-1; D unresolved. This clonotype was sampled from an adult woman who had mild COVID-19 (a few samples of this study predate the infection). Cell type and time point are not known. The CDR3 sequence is CASSYSRRDTEAFF. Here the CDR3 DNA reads TGTGCCAGCAGTTACTCAAGGAGGGACACTGAAGCTTTCTTT.